A single TCR beta chain is shown here with its context. This record belongs to a study of blood T cell repertoires in COVID-19. Study-level information: Sources were T cells, B-cell-depleted T cells, or PBMCs; the material itself was cDNA or gDNA.

Sequencing was performed with immunoSEQ multiplex PCR; in TCRdb, only in-frame clones are kept and a portion is missing. The table records roughly 99,000 clones, more than 65% of them present only once. The sequence derives from a woman of 80 years or more with acute or convalescent COVID-19. Sequencing was performed on peripheral blood.

The CDR3 here is CASSLTPGAPTEAFF. The CDR3 DNA is TGTGCCAGCAGCTTGACTCCAGGGGCGCCCACTGAAGCTTTCTTT. The gene calls are TRBV5-5 and TRBJ1-1; D is perhaps TRBD1 (6 bases). V gave up 1 base and J gave up 4 bases, with 14 bases separating them. Germline lookup yields CDR1 SGHKS and CDR2 YYEKEE (reference sequence). The length of the CDR3 is 15 residues.